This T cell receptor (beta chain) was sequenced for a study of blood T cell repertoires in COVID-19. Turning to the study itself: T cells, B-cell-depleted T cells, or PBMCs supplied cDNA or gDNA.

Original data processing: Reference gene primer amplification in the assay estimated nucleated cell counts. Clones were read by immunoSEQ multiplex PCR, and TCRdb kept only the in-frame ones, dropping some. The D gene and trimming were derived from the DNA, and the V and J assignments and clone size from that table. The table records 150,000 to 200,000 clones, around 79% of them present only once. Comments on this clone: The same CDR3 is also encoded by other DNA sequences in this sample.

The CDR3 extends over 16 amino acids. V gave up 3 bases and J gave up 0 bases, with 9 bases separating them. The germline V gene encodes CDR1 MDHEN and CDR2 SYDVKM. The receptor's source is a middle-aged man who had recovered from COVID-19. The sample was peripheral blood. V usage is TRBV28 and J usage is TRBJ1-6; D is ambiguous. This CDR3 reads CASSLVTSSYNSPLHF. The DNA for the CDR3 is TGTGCCAGCAGTTTGGTGACAAGCTCCTATAATTCACCCCTCCACTTT.